This T cell receptor beta chain was captured in a study of blood T cell repertoires in COVID-19. Study-level information: Material from acute and convalescent COVID-19 was sourced from the United States, Italy and Spain. The cDNA or gDNA used as material had been derived from T cells, B-cell-depleted T cells, or PBMCs.

Authors' methods: Counts of nucleated cells, estimated from reference gene primer amplification, were obtained. Only in-frame clones appear in the TCRdb table, and some are missing; sequencing was by immunoSEQ multiplex PCR. The V and J calls and clone size are taken from that table; D and trimming were inferred from the DNA. The table has fewer than 300,000 clones, around 87% seen once. This CDR3 is 16 amino acids long. The germline gives CDR1 SGHDT, CDR2 YYEEEE. The junction had 9 bases not matched to a gene; V was cut back by 2 bases and J by 2 bases. The sequence derives from a woman aged 45-65 years with acute or convalescent COVID-19. The source material was peripheral blood. J is TRBJ1-2 and V is TRBV5-6, with 7 positions matching TRBD1. The CDR3 DNA reads as TGTGCCAGCAGCTTTGGACAGGACCTCACCAACTATGGCTACACCTTC. This gives the protein CASSFGQDLTNYGYTF.